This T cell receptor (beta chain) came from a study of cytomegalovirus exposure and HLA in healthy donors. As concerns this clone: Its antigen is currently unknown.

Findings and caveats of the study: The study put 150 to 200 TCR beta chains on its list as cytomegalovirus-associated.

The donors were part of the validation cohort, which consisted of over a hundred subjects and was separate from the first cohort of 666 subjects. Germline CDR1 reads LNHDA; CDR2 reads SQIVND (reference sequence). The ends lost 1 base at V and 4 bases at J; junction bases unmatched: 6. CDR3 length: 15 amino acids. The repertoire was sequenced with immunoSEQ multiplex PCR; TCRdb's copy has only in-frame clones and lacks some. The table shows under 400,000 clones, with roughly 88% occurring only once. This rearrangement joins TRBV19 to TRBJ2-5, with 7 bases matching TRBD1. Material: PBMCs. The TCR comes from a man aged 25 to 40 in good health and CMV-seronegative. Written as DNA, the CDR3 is TGTGCCAGTAGTATAGTCCTCGGACAGGTAGAGACCCAGTACTTC. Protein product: CASSIVLGQVETQYF.